The T cell receptor (beta chain) under discussion was sequenced for a study of blood T cell repertoires in COVID-19. Study summary: The study drew acute and convalescent COVID-19 samples from the United States, Italy and Spain.

Authors' methods: Using reference gene primer amplification, nucleated cell counts were estimated. Profiling relied on immunoSEQ multiplex PCR, and the TCRdb table lists in-frame clones only, not all of them. V, J and clone size reflect that table, while D and trimming were determined from the DNA. The repertoire holds about 72,000 clones, with 86% as singletons. This CDR3 has 15 amino acids. V gave up 4 bases and J gave up 1 base, with 13 bases separating them. The V gene's germline CDR1 is WSHSY and CDR2 SAAADI. The receptor was isolated from a young man with acute or convalescent COVID-19. The chain couples TRBV10-2 to TRBJ1-2; D might be TRBD1 (5 bases). The specimen sequenced was peripheral blood. Here the CDR3 DNA reads TGCGCCAGCAGTGTGTCCCAGGGAAATAACTATGGCTACACCTTC. Translating gives CASSVSQGNNYGYTF.